The 21 T cell receptor beta chains below come from one sample, sequenced in a study of cytomegalovirus exposure and HLA in healthy donors. Use of 60 Vbeta and 13 Jbeta primers characterized the PCR. Profiling relied on immunoSEQ multiplex PCR, and the TCRdb table lists in-frame clones only, not all of them. Of about 130,000 clones listed, around 80% are singletons. Sequencing was carried out using PBMCs. The receptor set was obtained from a female donor in good health and CMV-seronegative.

This clone was counted only a few times. The chain links TRBV11-2 to TRBJ2-7; TRBD2 might be the D (6 bases). Trimming pared 4 bases from V and 4 bases from J, leaving 8 bases between. Germline lookup yields CDR1 SGHAT and CDR2 FQNNGV. The CDR3 sequence is 12 residues long. The DNA for the CDR3 is TGTGCCAGCAGCTCTGGACTATACGAGCAGTACTTC. Amino acids: CASSSGLYEQYF.

The V and J genes are TRBV30 and TRBJ2-7; D not resolved. V lost 2 bases, J lost 3 bases, and 11 bases lay in between. Germline loops: CDR1 GTSNPN, CDR2 SVGIG (reference sequence). The length of the CDR3 is 13 residues. CDR3 sequence: CAWSRVVLYEQYF. In DNA, the CDR3 is TGTGCCTGGAGTCGTGTAGTTCTCTACGAGCAGTACTTC. The full variable domain, in which reference TRBV30 and TRBJ2-7 provide the parts outside the CDR3, is SQTIHQWPATLVQPVGSPLSLECTVEGTSNPNLYWYRQAAGRGLQLLFYSVGIGQISSEVPQNLSASRPQDRQFILSSKKLLLSDSGFYLCAWSRVVLYEQYFGPGTRLTVT.

The rearrangement links TRBV7-9 to TRBJ2-5; 12 bases are shared with TRBD2. In germline, CDR1 is SEHNR, CDR2 FQNEAQ (reference sequence). The ends lost 5 bases at V and 5 bases at J; junction bases unmatched: 9. This CDR3 has 16 amino acids. CDR3 sequence reads: CASSHSSGGASETQYF. As DNA, the CDR3 is TGTGCCAGCAGCCACTCTAGCGGGGGGGCCTCGGAGACCCAGTACTTC.

This clone was counted a few times. CDR3 region: CAWNVRRGTQYF. As DNA, the CDR3 is TGTGCCTGGAATGTACGGCGGGGGACCCAGTACTTC. The chain carries TRBV30 and TRBJ2-5; TRBD2 might be the D (6 bases). The V end lost 4 bases, the J end lost 7 bases, and 13 bases lay between the germline ends. From germline, CDR1 is GTSNPN and CDR2 SVGIG (reference sequence). The CDR3 length is 12 residues.

This clone occurred a few times. The chain has TRBV14 and TRBJ1-1; D ambiguous. The CDR3 covers 17 residues. CDR1 is SGHDN, CDR2 FVKESK, per germline. The V end was cut by 1 base, the J end by 5 bases, with 20 bases between. The CDR3 reads CASSQGVSGSWNTEAFF. CDR3 DNA: TGTGCCAGCAGCCAAGGGGTCTCGGGGAGCTGGAATACTGAAGCTTTCTTT.

V usage is TRBV13 and J usage is TRBJ1-1; 7 bases are a match to TRBD1. CDR1 and CDR2 (germline): PRHDT, FYEKMQ (reference sequence). After removal of 0 bases from V and 3 bases from J, the junction contained 4 bases not matched to a gene. The CDR3 covers 15 residues. The CDR3 is CASSLGDRLDTEAFF. DNA for the CDR3: TGTGCCAGCAGCTTAGGGGACAGGCTTGACACTGAAGCTTTCTTT. Filled out from reference TRBV13 and TRBJ1-1, the complete variable domain reads AAGVIQSPRHLIKEKRETATLKCYPIPRHDTVYWYQQGPGQDPQFLISFYEKMQSDKGSIPDRFSAQQFSDYHSELNMSSLELGDSALYFCASSLGDRLDTEAFFGQGTRLTVV.

The chain uses TRBV7-9 and TRBJ1-2; D is undetermined. This CDR3 is 15 amino acids long. CDR1 and CDR2 from the germline V gene are SEHNR and FQNEAQ (reference sequence). V lost 1 base and J lost 0, with 9 bases in between. In DNA, the CDR3 is TGTGCCAGCAGCTTAGGGGCCGCAGCTAACTATGGCTACACCTTC. Its translation is CASSLGAAANYGYTF.

CDR3 sequence reads: CASSPRGGPSTDTQYF. The CDR3 DNA reads as TGTGCCAGCTCACCACGAGGGGGACCAAGCACAGATACGCAGTATTTT. The rearrangement links TRBV18 to TRBJ2-3, with D perhaps matching TRBD1 (6 bases). CDR1 and CDR2 (germline): KGHSH, LQKENI. V lost 1 base and J lost 0, with 11 bases in between. The CDR3 runs 16 residues.

A few counts support this clone. The chain links TRBV28 to TRBJ1-4; 7 nucleotides align to TRBD1. V was pared by 6 bases and J by 6 bases, with 13 bases of the junction left unmatched. Germline V gene data show CDR1 as MDHEN and CDR2 as SYDVKM. The CDR3 is 16 amino acids. The chain's CDR3 is CASSSPRQGRDEKLFF. DNA for the CDR3: TGTGCCAGCAGCTCGCCCCGACAGGGAAGGGATGAAAAACTGTTTTTT.

V gene TRBV10-3 combines with J gene TRBJ2-7, with 8 positions matching TRBD2. The CDR3 consists of 14 residues. Germline CDR1 is ENHRY and CDR2 is SYGVKD. The junction had 4 bases not matched to a gene; V was cut back by 4 bases and J by 2 bases. The CDR3 reads CAISGQRGTYEQYF. CDR3 nucleotides: TGTGCCATCAGTGGCCAGCGGGGGACCTACGAGCAGTACTTC.

The chain is built from TRBV7-9 and TRBJ2-1, with D perhaps matching TRBD1 (6 bases). V gave up 0 bases and J gave up 8 bases, with 11 bases separating them. CDR1 is SEHNR and CDR2 is FQNEAQ in the germline V gene (reference sequence). CDR3 length: 14 residues. CDR3 in DNA: TGTGCCAGCAGCTTAGCCAGGGGTTTGGATGAGCAGTTCTTC. This sequence encodes CASSLARGLDEQFF.

V and J are TRBV29-1 and TRBJ2-7, with D uncertain. V lost 4 bases and J 0 bases, leaving 7 bases between the germline ends. The germline V gene has CDR1 SQVTM and CDR2 ANQGSEA. The CDR3 is 12 residues long. CDR3 amino acids: CSVGASSYEQYF. The CDR3 nucleotides read TGCAGCGTTGGGGCCAGCTCCTACGAGCAGTACTTC.

This chain links TRBV11-2 with TRBJ2-1; D is perhaps TRBD2 (6 bases). The CDR3 consists of 15 residues. Trimming removed 1 base at V and 5 bases at J, with 12 bases between. Germline CDR1 is SGHAT and CDR2 is FQNNGV. CDR3 in amino acids: CASSLGASVNNEQFF. The CDR3 DNA reads as TGTGCCAGCAGCTTAGGGGCTAGCGTAAACAATGAGCAGTTCTTC.

This chain uses TRBV28 with TRBJ1-4; D remains ambiguous. V was clipped by 5 bases and J by 4 bases, with 14 bases between them. This CDR3 comprises 15 residues. Looked up from germline, CDR1 is MDHEN and CDR2 is SYDVKM. The CDR3 DNA reads as TGTGCCAGCAGTCCGACCTGGGGAGGTAATGAAAAACTGTTTTTT. It codes for CASSPTWGGNEKLFF.

The chain recombines TRBV7-9 with TRBJ2-1; 8 positions match TRBD2. Germline assignment: CDR1 SEHNR and CDR2 FQNEAQ (reference sequence). The CDR3 is 15 residues long. Unmatched junction bases numbered 8, after V lost 4 bases and J lost 6 bases. CDR3 protein: CASSSRAGASNEQFF. The CDR3 nucleotides are TGTGCCAGCAGCTCACGAGCGGGAGCGAGCAATGAGCAGTTCTTC. Based on the CDR3 plus reference TRBV7-9 and TRBJ2-1, the full variable domain is DTGVSQNPRHKITKRGQNVTFRCDPISEHNRLYWYRQTLGQGPEFLTYFQNEAQLEKSRLLSDRFSAERPKGSFSTLEIQRTEQGDSAMYLCASSSRAGASNEQFFGPGTRLTVL.

The rearrangement links TRBV19 to TRBJ2-1; the D is unclear. The germline V gene encodes CDR1 LNHDA and CDR2 SQIVND (reference sequence). The CDR3 covers 15 residues. Trimming left V 11 bases short and J 3 bases short, with 20 bases between. The CDR3 DNA follows: TGTGCCTGCACGCCCCGACTGGATCACTACAATGAGCAGTTCTTC. Amino acids: CACTPRLDHYNEQFF.

This chain uses TRBV10-3 with TRBJ2-3; the D gene is possibly TRBD2 (11 bases). Germline V lookup: CDR1 ENHRY, CDR2 SYGVKD. CDR3 length: 18 residues. V was trimmed by 7 bases and J by 6 bases, leaving 29 bases between them. CDR3 protein: CAIKGQGSASGGRDTQYF. The CDR3 DNA reads TGTGCCATCAAGGGACAGGGGTCGGCTAGCGGGGGGCGGGATACGCAGTATTTT.

The chain uses TRBV5-1 and TRBJ2-5; D may be TRBD1 (6 bases). In germline, CDR1 is SGHRS, CDR2 YFSETQ. V gave up 0 bases and J gave up 5 bases, with 8 bases separating them. The CDR3 contains 13 residues. This CDR3 reads CASSLDRVETQYF. CDR3 DNA: TGCGCCAGCAGCTTGGACAGGGTCGAGACCCAGTACTTC.

V and J are TRBV5-3 and TRBJ2-5; D is unresolved. TRBV5-3 is marked as an open reading frame, function uncertain. The V end lost 0 bases, the J end lost 2 bases, and 5 bases lay between the germline ends. The CDR3 loop spans 13 amino acids. CDR3 sequence: CARSLDLQETQYF. CDR3 in DNA: TGTGCCAGAAGCTTGGACTTACAAGAGACCCAGTACTTC.

The J gene is TRBJ2-7, the V gene TRBV13, with TRBD2 identical over 11 bases. This CDR3 is built from 16 residues. The V gene end was trimmed by 5 bases and the J gene end by 0 bases; junction bases not matched to a gene: 6. CDR1 is PRHDT and CDR2 is FYEKMQ in the germline V gene (reference sequence). CDR3 bases: TGTGCCAGCAGCCCAGGGACTAGCGGATTCTCCTACGAGCAGTACTTC. This codes for CASSPGTSGFSYEQYF.

J is TRBJ2-7 and V is TRBV6-6; 11 positions match TRBD1. Looked up from germline, CDR1 is MNHNY and CDR2 is SVGAGI (reference sequence). This CDR3 contains 13 residues. V trimming: 6 bases; J trimming: 5 bases; junction bases outside the gene matches: 3. CDR3 in amino acids: CASSSDRGHEQYF. DNA of the CDR3: TGTGCCAGCAGCTCGGACAGGGGGCACGAGCAGTACTTC.